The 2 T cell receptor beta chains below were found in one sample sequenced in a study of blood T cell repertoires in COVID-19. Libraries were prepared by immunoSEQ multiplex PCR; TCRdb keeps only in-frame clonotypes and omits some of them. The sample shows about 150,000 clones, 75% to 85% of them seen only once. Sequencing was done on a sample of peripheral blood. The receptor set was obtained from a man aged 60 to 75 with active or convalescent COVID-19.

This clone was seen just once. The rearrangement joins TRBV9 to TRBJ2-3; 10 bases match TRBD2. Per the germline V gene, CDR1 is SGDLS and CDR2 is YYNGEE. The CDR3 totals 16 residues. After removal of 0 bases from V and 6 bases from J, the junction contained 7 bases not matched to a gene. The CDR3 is CASSVVPSGSVDTQYF. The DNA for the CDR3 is TGTGCCAGCAGCGTAGTACCTAGCGGGAGTGTGGATACGCAGTATTTT.

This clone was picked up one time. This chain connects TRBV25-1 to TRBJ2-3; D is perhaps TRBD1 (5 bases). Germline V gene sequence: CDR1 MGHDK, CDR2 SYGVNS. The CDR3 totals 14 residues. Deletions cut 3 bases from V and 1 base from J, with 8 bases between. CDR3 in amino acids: CASSDWGGTDTQYF. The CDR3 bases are TGTGCCAGCAGTGATTGGGGCGGCACAGATACGCAGTATTTT.